This T cell receptor (beta chain) was sequenced for a study of CD8 T cells in ankylosing spondylitis. Overall study results and limits: Characteristic of ankylosing spondylitis blood, it appeared, was a TCR beta motif comprising roughly eight highly homologous variants.

A word on this clonotype: Its target is unknown.

V lost 0 bases and J lost 6; bases outside the gene matches: 4. Per germline, CDR1 DFQATT and CDR2 SNEGSKA (reference sequence). The CDR3 contains 14 residues. TCRdb ran MiXCR on the 5' RACE reads and lists one entry per CDR3 protein. The sample lists 700,000 to 1,000,000 distinct CDR3 sequences; 12% were seen once. The genes are TRBV20-1 and TRBJ1-5; TRBD1 matches 8 bases. Specimen: blood, either unsorted or a sorted T cell fraction (not recorded which). This TCR came from a male donor with ankylosing spondylitis. CDR3 DNA: TGCAGTGCTAGAGATGTGCAGGGGGCTCAGCCCCAGCATTTT. Translation gives CSARDVQGAQPQHF.